The following is a TCR beta chain sequence with its context. Its target is not known. The sample is drawn from a study of blood T cells in healthy people across ages. Findings and caveats of the study: TCR beta diversity per million T cells fell roughly linearly with age.

The CDR3 spans 16 residues. Germline CDR1 is LGHNA and CDR2 is YNFKEQ. A second PCR of 7 to 11 cycles used a sample-barcoded 5' primer and a J-beta primer mix. TCRdb itself ran the 5' RACE reads through MiXCR, one entry per CDR3 protein. Here the sample spans roughly 900,000 distinct CDR3 sequences, around 48% being singletons. The V gene is TRBV4-2, the J gene TRBJ2-4; no definite D call. The better agreement between TRBJ2-7 and the DNA end casts doubt on the J call. Source material: blood. The TCR comes from a man aged 30-40 years in good health. The DNA of the CDR3 is TGTGCCAGCAGCCCCCTCCTCGCGAGGAACCGATTCGAGCAGTACTTC. It translates to CASSPLLARNRFEQYF.